Listed here is a single T cell receptor beta chain. Its antigen is unidentified. The PCR employed 60 Vbeta primers together with 13 Jbeta primers. Profiled with immunoSEQ multiplex PCR; TCRdb holds only in-frame clones, not every one. Among about 120,000 clones, 55% to 65% were seen once, and the ten largest hold nearly 9.5%. V lost 5 bases to trimming and J lost 5 bases; unmatched junction nucleotides: 8. Germline loops: CDR1 KGHSH, CDR2 LQKENI. The CDR3 runs to 15 residues. The data were taken from a study of cytomegalovirus exposure and HLA in healthy donors. About the study: There were about 85 million unique TCRs (from HLA-typed donors) in an early data release.

Regarding the study as a whole: As was reported, the classifier diagnosed cytomegalovirus status with high specificity and sensitivity. The CMV antigen specificity of a few CMV-associated chains was confirmed through in vitro analysis. A later analysis found most CMV-associated TCR beta chains apparently HLA-restricted.

The chain is built from TRBV18 and TRBJ2-3; TRBD2 agrees at 9 bases. The sample consisted of PBMCs. This TCR derives from a woman between 40 and 55 years old in good health and CMV-seropositive. This CDR3 reads CASSANSGREDTQYF. The CDR3 DNA is TGTGCCAGCTCAGCCAATAGCGGGAGAGAAGATACGCAGTATTTT.